This TCR beta chain was profiled in a study of shared clonotypes between healthy human individuals (TCRdb year 2020). Turning to the overall study: A couple of women and a few men aged 18 to 49 years were included in the cohort. Per donor, three plates each were used for CD4 naive and CD4 memory, two for CD8 naive, and one for CD8 memory. To estimate repertoire size and how much clonotype sharing occurs between individuals, the study deeply sequenced the blood TCR repertoires of several healthy adults. Different laboratories and diverse techniques were used to prepare libraries and sequence TCR repertoires, to increase sequencing depth and limit assay-specific biases. Per donor, leukapheresis produced somewhere between about 0.85 and 10 billion PBMCs.

Counted from cysteine to phenylalanine, this CDR3 has 13 amino acids. Here the CDR3 DNA is all that survives: 39 bases in frame from base 1. V was cut back by 5 bases and J by 4 bases, leaving a gap of 9 bases between them. The germline V gene yields SGHTA for CDR1 and FQGNSA for CDR2. Using the deep immunoSEQ assay, multiplex PCR amplified TCR CDR3 regions from genomic DNA. Extracted genomic DNA from each cell subset was spread evenly across all wells of several immunoSEQ 96-well plates, with each plate serving as a replicate. For sorted subsets, each replicate PCR was loaded with around 220 ng genomic DNA, equivalent to 30,000 or so T cell genomes. Purified libraries were quantified with a Qubit 3.0 fluorometer, sized on a Bioanalyzer 2100, and re-quantified with the KAPA Library Quantification kit. Every immunoSEQ 96-well plate was sequenced on a dedicated single-read 150-cycle Illumina NextSeq 550 flow cell. Per the source publication's procedure: Because the immunoSEQ output included only junctional sequences and no quality scores, the filtering could not be the same as the filtering used for full-length reads. To assign V/J genes and CDR3, sequences were annotated using PyIR, a Python wrapper for IgBLAST v1.9, with IMGT germline references. Reads with weak V/J assignments (E-value above 1e-6), missing CDR3, stop codons, out-of-frame junctions, or ambiguous translated residues were removed. V3J clonotypes were defined as sequences sharing an identical inferred V gene, J gene, and CDR3 amino acid sequence. To compute the percentage overlap between repertoires, the number of shared unique clonotypes was divided by the size of the smaller repertoire. Richness of each repertoire was evaluated using RTK rarefaction, the Chao1 estimator, and Recon v2.1 estimates of unobserved clonotypes. OLGA was used to compute generation probabilities for all TCRbeta clonotypes that the gDNA method yielded from a handful of donors. Imported from immuneACCESS, the table was reduced by TCRdb to in-frame sequences with V and J called. These copies leave out some clones; in studies compared against another copy, an unresolved V gene accounts for under half, and the cause of the remainder is not known. That table is the source of V, J and clone size, and D and trimming were worked out from the DNA. Present in this sample are over 1.5 million clones, approximately 98% of which were seen just once. 0.4% to 0.45% of the sample is held by the ten biggest clonotypes.

The donors were healthy, HIV-negative adults who had no recently reported acute infections or vaccinations. Every donor was a Caucasian adult living in Nashville, Tennessee, USA. CD4+ T cells were enriched through magnetic negative selection, after which naive cells were positively selected on CD45RA and the remaining negative fraction served as the memory subset. After blood collection by leukapheresis, PBMCs were isolated using Ficoll-Histopaque density gradient centrifugation and then cryopreserved in the vapor phase of liquid nitrogen. Purity and quantity of every magnetically sorted T cell population were checked by analytical flow cytometry. Genomic DNA was isolated from each sorted fraction and quantified by UV absorbance on a Nanodrop 2000c. About this clone: Its antigen target is currently unknown. No much larger clonotype is one base removed from it; base qualities were not supplied.

The research as a whole found: Even with the large sequencing depth, rarefaction of the sorted-subset datasets indicated that sequencing was incomplete. Pairwise subsampling indicated that sequencing depth was expected to affect the degree of clonotype sharing among donors. Because the study included a small number of donors, the genetic and exposure-history diversity represented was limited. Sampling was limited to blood, and TCR repertoires in tissue likely differ from TCR repertoires in blood. Higher generation probabilities were observed for clonotypes shared by all four sorted-subset donors than for non-shared clonotypes. Across several donors, roughly 5.1% of naive CD4, 3.5% of naive CD8, approximately 2.5% of memory CD4, and 0.4% of memory CD8 clonotypes were shared. Naive subsets generally had larger estimated clonotype richness than memory subsets.

This clonotype originated in a man under 40 in good health. The chain is encoded by TRBV7-2 joined to TRBJ1-5; the D gene is unclear. Sequencing was performed on naive CD4+ T cells sorted from blood. The sample's cell subset or site label, decoded: CD45RA+ positively selected. This receptor has the CDR3 CASSDQINQPQHF. Here is the DNA: TGTGCCAGCAGCGACCAGATAAATCAGCCCCAGCATTTT.